This TCR beta chain was documented in a study of blood T cell repertoires in COVID-19. In Seattle, patients joined the study during active infection and were tracked longitudinally. The CDR3 length is 15 residues. V was shortened by 1 base and J by 5 bases, with 14 bases between the two germline ends. From germline, CDR1 is LNHNV and CDR2 YYDKDF (reference sequence). Profiling relied on immunoSEQ multiplex PCR, and the TCRdb table lists in-frame clones only, not all of them. The sample lists roughly 280,000 clones, 85% to 90% seen once, with around 5% in the top ten. The chain is built from TRBV15 and TRBJ1-1, with D possibly being TRBD1 (5 bases). Sequencing was done on a sample of peripheral blood. This TCR was recovered from a woman aged 60-75 years with COVID-19, enrolled during active disease. DNA for the CDR3: TGTGCCACCAGCAGAGCAGGGATCCTTCAGACTGAAGCTTTCTTT. Amino acid sequence: CATSRAGILQTEAFF.